A single sample is the source of the 15 T cell receptor beta chains below, sequenced in a study of prognosis after radiotherapy for stage I lung cancer. Genomic DNA was subjected to two-round multiplex PCR for amplification of TCR beta CDR3. Gene-specific TRBV and TRBJ primers were used in PCR round one. TCRdb redid the calling of the multiplex PCR reads with MiXCR, one entry per CDR3 protein. This table has some 17,000 distinct CDR3 sequences, more than 35% appearing once. The specimen comprised PBMCs, sampled before or after stereotactic body radiation therapy (not recorded which). These TCRs come from a donor aged 50 or older with non-small cell lung cancer.

By sample fraction, this clonotype is medium-sized. The J gene is TRBJ1-2, the V gene TRBV6-1; D remains ambiguous. Germline V gene lookup returns CDR1 MNHNS and CDR2 SASEGT. CDR3 length: 15 residues. V lost 7 bases, J lost 4 bases, and 19 bases lay in between. This CDR3 is CASTKNSRNLYGYTF. The DNA of the CDR3 is TGTGCCAGCACCAAGAATAGCCGAAACCTCTATGGCTACACCTTC.

Comment on this clonotype: A read error likely explains this, since a far larger clone differs by one base. J is TRBJ2-7 and V is TRBV11-1; possibly TRBD2 for D (5 bases). Germline CDR1 and CDR2: SGHAT and FQDESV (reference sequence). V lost 3 bases and J lost 7, with 13 bases in between. This CDR3 contains 13 residues. Here the CDR3 DNA reads TGTGCCAGCAGCTTTGGGGAGTACAATGAGCAGTACTTC. Its protein product is CASSFGEYNEQYF.

This chain connects TRBV28 to TRBJ2-1, with D maybe TRBD2 (5 bases). The CDR3 contains 13 residues. V dropped 3 bases and J dropped 10 bases, with 13 bases sitting between them. Per the germline V gene, CDR1 is MDHEN and CDR2 is SYDVKM. CDR3 amino acids: CASSFGQPGEQFF. Written as DNA, the CDR3 is TGTGCCAGCAGTTTCGGGCAGCCGGGGGAGCAGTTCTTC.

This clonotype has a count of ten or more. The J gene is TRBJ1-4, the V gene TRBV6-9; D is unresolved. This CDR3 contains 15 residues. Germline V lookup: CDR1 MNHGY, CDR2 SVAAGI. The germline V and J ends were trimmed by 4 bases and 3 bases, with 12 bases remaining between them. CDR3 in DNA: TGTGCCAGCAGTTCCGCGGGAGCCTCTAATGAAAAACTGTTTTTT. Protein: CASSSAGASNEKLFF.

This clonotype was counted ten times or more. This may arise from a read error, as a much more abundant clone is one base away. The chain combines TRBV6-2 or TRBV6-3 with TRBJ2-1; 8 bases align to TRBD2. Germline CDR1 and CDR2: MNHEY and SVGEGT. J was trimmed by 4 bases and V by 9 bases; bases with no gene match: 8. This CDR3 spans 14 amino acids. The chain's CDR3 is CASPSGPHYNEQFF. DNA for the CDR3: TGTGCCAGTCCTAGCGGGCCCCATTACAATGAGCAGTTCTTC.

This clonotype was observed many times. The J gene is TRBJ1-4, the V gene TRBV15; D is undetermined. V was cut by 1 base and J by 7 bases, with 4 bases left in between. Germline CDR1 LNHNV, CDR2 YYDKDF (reference sequence). The length of the CDR3 is 12 residues. CDR3 amino acids: CATSRGTEKLFF. CDR3 sequence (DNA): TGTGCCACCAGCAGAGGAACTGAAAAACTGTTTTTT.

This clonotype was seen ten or more times. The CDR3 spells CASSLLGGGRSGEQYF. CDR3 nucleotides: TGTGCCAGCAGCTTATTGGGAGGGGGCCGATCCGGAGAGCAGTACTTC. The chain employs TRBV7-2 and TRBJ2-7; D is perhaps TRBD1 or TRBD2 (7 bases each). The CDR3 covers 16 residues. Germline V gene sequence: CDR1 SGHTA, CDR2 FQGNSA. Between the trimmed V and J ends, which lost 2 bases and 7 bases, there was a span of 21 bases.

This chain joins TRBV9 and TRBJ1-2; D not resolved. CDR3 length: 15 amino acids. CDR1 SGDLS and CDR2 YYNGEE come from the germline V gene. DNA for the CDR3: TGTACCAACAGCTTGTATTCCGGGATGGATTATGGCTACACCTTC. Amino acids: CTNSLYSGMDYGYTF. The entire variable domain, with the rest obtained from reference TRBV9 and TRBJ1-2, is as follows: DSGVTQTPKHLITATGQRVTLRCSPRSGDLSVYWYQQSLDQGLQFLIQYYNGEERAKGNILERFSAQQFPDLHSELNLSSLELGDSALYFCTNSLYSGMDYGYTFGSGTRLTVV.

A word on this clonotype: This may come from a read error, since a much larger clone is one base off. The genes are TRBV11-2 and TRBJ1-6; D is undetermined. The CDR3 spans 14 residues. Germline CDR1 and CDR2: SGHAT and FQNNGV. Trimming removed 3 bases at V and 6 bases at J, with 9 bases between. DNA of the CDR3: TGTGCCAGCAGCTTGACGGGTACTAATTCACCCCTCCACTTT. This gives the protein CASSLTGTNSPLHF.

This clonotype was counted at least ten times. The V and J genes are TRBV5-1 and TRBJ2-5; D perhaps matches TRBD2 (5 bases). V lost 0 bases, J lost 5 bases, and 14 bases lay in between. Germline CDR1 SGHRS, CDR2 YFSETQ. The CDR3 is 15 amino acids. The CDR3 coding sequence is TGCGCCAGCAGCTTGGGAGAGGATCGAGGGGAGACCCAGTACTTC. It encodes CASSLGEDRGETQYF.

This rearrangement joins TRBV6-4 to TRBJ1-2, with D uncertain. V gave up 5 bases and J gave up 7 bases, with 14 bases separating them. The CDR3 sequence is 13 residues long. Per germline, CDR1 MRHNA and CDR2 SNTAGT. The CDR3 DNA reads TGTGCCAGCAGTAACCCATTGACTGCTGGCTACACCTTC. Encoded protein: CASSNPLTAGYTF.

The rearrangement joins TRBV30 to TRBJ1-3, with a possible D match to TRBD1 (5 bases). The germline CDR1 and CDR2 sequences are GTSNPN and SVGIG (reference sequence). This CDR3 spans 13 amino acids. The V gene lost 2 bases and the J gene lost 2 bases, with 7 bases spanning the gap. CDR3 loop: CAWSLGPGNTIYF. In DNA form, the CDR3 reads TGTGCCTGGAGTCTGGGACCTGGAAACACCATATATTTT. The full variable domain, completed using reference TRBV30 and TRBJ1-3, is SQTIHQWPATLVQPVGSPLSLECTVEGTSNPNLYWYRQAAGRGLQLLFYSVGIGQISSEVPQNLSASRPQDRQFILSSKKLLLSDSGFYLCAWSLGPGNTIYFGEGSWLTVV.

In the case of this clonotype: The junction differs from germline at one of its ends, possibly a read error. The chain couples TRBV6-9 to TRBJ1-1; D is undetermined. CDR1 and CDR2 (germline): MNHGY, SVAAGI. The CDR3 length is 15 residues. CDR3: CASSYVYNSNTESFF. The CDR3 DNA sequence: TGTGCCAGCAGTTACGTATACAACTCGAACACTGAATCTTTCTTT.

The CDR3 DNA reads as TGTGCCACCGGTAGCCTAGCGGGAGAGGAGCAGTACTTC. This sequence encodes CATGSLAGEEQYF. This chain connects TRBV15 to TRBJ2-7, with 10 nucleotides matching TRBD2. The length of the CDR3 is 13 residues. Germline-derived CDR1 and CDR2 are LNHNV and YYDKDF (reference sequence). After removal of 8 bases from V and 7 bases from J, the junction contained 8 bases not matched to a gene. Filled out from reference TRBV15 and TRBJ2-7, the complete variable domain reads DAMVIQNPRYQVTQFGKPVTLSCSQTLNHNVMYWYQQKSSQAPKLLFHYYDKDFNNEADTPDNFQSRRPNTSFCFLDIRSPGLGDTAMYLCATGSLAGEEQYFGPGTRLTVT.

The genes are TRBV5-1 and TRBJ1-5; D remains unclear. CDR3 length: 15 amino acids. The germline V gene has CDR1 SGHRS and CDR2 YFSETQ. V lost 0 bases and J 1 base, leaving 8 bases between the germline ends. For the CDR3, the DNA is TGCGCCAGCAGCTTGGGAGTCACCAGCAATCAGCCCCAGCATTTT. It is translated as CASSLGVTSNQPQHF.